These T cell receptor beta chains were read from a single sample in a study of breast tumors, draining lymph nodes, adjacent tissues. One entry per CDR3 protein results from TCRdb running MiXCR on the multiplex PCR reads. The sample records about 80,000 distinct CDR3 sequences, roughly a fifth being singletons. Sequenced sample: axillary lymph node tissue. The receptors come from a female donor with breast cancer. Some clones in this sample may be carry-over from other donors' samples. CDR3s leave out the opening cysteine and the closing phenylalanine or tryptophan. Only some rows state a clone size, as once, few, many or a class for expanded clones.

j_call	cdr3_length	v_call	clone_size	cdr3_aa
TRBJ2-5	14	TRBV24-1	many	ATAPRATGPRETQY
TRBJ2-1	11	TRBV6-6	few	ASSPRYYNEQF
TRBJ2-5	13	TRBV30	.	AWSVLGNSGETQY
TRBJ1-3	14	TRBV27	.	ASSALPVGSGNTIY
TRBJ2-1	13	TRBV15	many	ATSRVSGLVNEQF
TRBJ2-7	11	TRBV20-1	many	SAEREVGYEQY
TRBJ1-2	12	TRBV7-9	many	ASSQGQGAIGYT
TRBJ1-5	13	TRBV19	.	ASSIFGTGGAAQH
TRBJ2-2	12	TRBV20-1	many	SAYDRGNTGELF
TRBJ2-1	13	TRBV12-3/TRBV12-4	many	ASSLGLAGLNEQF